These 7 T cell receptor beta chains were all obtained from the same sample, sequenced in a study of cytomegalovirus exposure and HLA in healthy donors. The PCR was carried out with 60 Vbeta primers and 13 Jbeta primers. Data came from immunoSEQ multiplex PCR; TCRdb stores just in-frame clones and leaves some out. The sample includes some 170,000 clones, 70% to 80% of them seen just once. The sample consisted of PBMCs. The receptor set was obtained from a young man in good health and CMV-seropositive.

The V and J genes are TRBV10-3 and TRBJ2-7; TRBD2 aligns across 13 bases. Losses at the gene ends were 6 bases for V and 2 bases for J; bases not matched to a gene: 1. CDR1 is ENHRY, CDR2 SYGVKD, per germline. The CDR3 is 14 amino acids. The CDR3 protein is CAISGLAGAYEQYF. The CDR3 coding sequence is TGTGCCATCAGCGGACTAGCGGGGGCCTACGAGCAGTACTTC.

CDR3 nucleotide sequence: TGTGCCAGCAGCCCCCGGGGTTTCCGCGATGAGACCCAGTACTTC. Protein product: CASSPRGFRDETQYF. The chain employs TRBV7-2 and TRBJ2-5, with D tentatively TRBD2 (5 bases). Germline V gene data show CDR1 as SGHTA and CDR2 as FQGNSA. V gave up 5 bases and J gave up 5 bases, with 18 bases separating them. The CDR3 is 15 amino acids.

The chain is built from TRBV9 and TRBJ1-3; 10 bases align to TRBD1. V lost 4 bases, J lost 5 bases, and 6 bases stayed unmatched. The CDR3 has 15 residues. Germline-derived CDR1 and CDR2 are SGDLS and YYNGEE. The CDR3 DNA reads as TGTGCCAGCAGCTTCGGACAGGGGGGAAGAAACACCATATATTTT. This sequence encodes CASSFGQGGRNTIYF.

The CDR3 DNA sequence: TGCGCCAGCAGCCAAGATTGGGAGAGGGGGCAAAGGCCTGGAAACACCATATATTTT. Translated: CASSQDWERGQRPGNTIYF. The chain recombines TRBV4-1 with TRBJ1-3; 7 positions agree with TRBD1. This CDR3 is 19 amino acids long. J lost 2 bases, V lost 0 bases, and 13 bases had no gene match. CDR1 MGHRA and CDR2 YSYEKL come from the germline V gene.

The V and J genes are TRBV2 and TRBJ2-1; perhaps TRBD1 as D (6 bases). The germline gives CDR1 SNHLY, CDR2 FYNNEI. V lost 6 bases and J lost 6, with 18 bases in between. CDR3 length: 15 residues. CDR3 in amino acids: CASRLQGLPGNEQFF. CDR3 coding DNA: TGTGCCAGCAGGCTACAGGGTCTACCGGGCAATGAGCAGTTCTTC. Full variable domain (rest looked up from reference TRBV2 and TRBJ2-1): EPEVTQTPSHQVTQMGQEVILRCVPISNHLYFYWYRQILGQKVEFLVSFYNNEISEKSEIFDDQFSVERPDGSNFTLKIRSTKLEDSAMYFCASRLQGLPGNEQFFGPGTRLTVL.

Comment on this clone: Other DNA sequences within the sample encode an identical CDR3. The chain couples TRBV18 to TRBJ1-5; perhaps TRBD1 as D (5 bases). The germline V gene encodes CDR1 KGHSH and CDR2 LQKENI. The CDR3 consists of 13 residues. With 6 bases removed from V and 4 bases from J, the gap between germline ends came to 10 bases. The CDR3 sequence is CASSPDRNQPQHF. The CDR3 region has the DNA TGTGCCAGCTCGCCCGACAGAAATCAGCCCCAGCATTTT.

The gene calls are TRBV7-3 and TRBJ2-2, with a tentative D call TRBD2 (5 bases). In germline, CDR1 is SGHTA, CDR2 FQGTGA. Trimming shortened V by 1 base and J by 6 bases, and 15 bases separated the two germline ends. The CDR3 covers 16 residues. As DNA, the CDR3 is TGTGCCAGCAGCTTAATTAGGCTAGCTGGGGCCGGGGAGCTGTTTTTT. Residues: CASSLIRLAGAGELFF.